This T cell receptor beta chain was observed in a study of beta chain features in type 1 diabetes. On the study more broadly: Age, gender, cell numbers and subset yield matched between patients and controls.

Expressed TCRB transcripts were sequenced because the isolated RNA had all been reverse transcribed beforehand. Sequencing used immunoSEQ multiplex PCR; TCRdb keeps in-frame clones, though not all of them. Here the sample spans 430,000 or so clones, over 9.5% being singletons. Blood was drawn once from each donor into heparinised tubes. The draws averaged approximately 120 mL. This clone was counted a few times. The CDR3 totals 17 residues. Per the germline V gene, CDR1 is SGHVS and CDR2 is FQNEAQ. V shed 5 bases and J 1 base; nucleotides not matched to a gene: 11. Input material: naive CD4+ T cells from blood. J is TRBJ2-3 and V is TRBV7-8; 8 positions match TRBD2. This receptor was obtained from a young woman in good health. CDR3 sequence: CASSTLAGLAGTDTQYF. The DNA for the CDR3 is TGTGCCAGCAGCACCTTAGCGGGGCTGGCGGGCACAGATACGCAGTATTTT. The variable domain in full, with the rest retrieved from reference TRBV7-8 and TRBJ2-3, is GAGVSQSPRYKVAKRGQDVALRCDPISGHVSLFWYQQALGQGPEFLTYFQNEAQLDKSGLPSDRFFAERPEGSVSTLKIQRTQQEDSAVYLCASSTLAGLAGTDTQYFGPGTRLTVL.